This T cell receptor (beta chain) is from a study of blood T cell repertoires in COVID-19. Trimming removed 7 bases from V and 6 bases from J, with 18 bases in between. The CDR3 is made up of 15 amino acids. Germline V lookup: CDR1 MDHEN, CDR2 SYDVKM. Sequenced by immunoSEQ multiplex PCR; TCRdb stores in-frame clones only, minus some. The sample has under 300,000 clones, approximately 85% seen once; the top ten hold more than 10%. The gene calls are TRBV28 and TRBJ2-2, with D perhaps TRBD2 (6 bases). The material sequenced was peripheral blood. The source is a human donor in a cohort sampled during active COVID-19. CDR3 loop: CASNLLLGGPGELFF. DNA of the CDR3: TGTGCCAGCAACCTACTCCTGGGGGGTCCCGGGGAGCTGTTTTTT.